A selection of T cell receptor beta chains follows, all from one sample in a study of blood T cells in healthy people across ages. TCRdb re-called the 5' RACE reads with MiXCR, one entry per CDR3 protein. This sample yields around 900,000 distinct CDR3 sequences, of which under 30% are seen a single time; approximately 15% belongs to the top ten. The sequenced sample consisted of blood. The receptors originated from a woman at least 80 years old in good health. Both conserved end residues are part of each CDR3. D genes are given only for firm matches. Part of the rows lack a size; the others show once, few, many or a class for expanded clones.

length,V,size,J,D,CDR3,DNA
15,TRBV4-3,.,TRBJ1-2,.,CASSQVPLGYPGYTF,TGCGCCAGCAGCCAAGTTCCTCTAGGATACCCTGGCTACACCTTC
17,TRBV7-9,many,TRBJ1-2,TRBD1,CASSLRPGQGIYYGYTF,TGTGCCAGCAGCTTACGCCCGGGACAGGGGATCTACTATGGCTACACCTTC
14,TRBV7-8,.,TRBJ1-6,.,CASSLDSSGSPLHF,TGTGCCAGCAGCTTAGACAGTTCCGGTTCACCCCTCCACTTT
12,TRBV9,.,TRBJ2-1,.,CASTAPTGEQFF,TGTGCCAGCACAGCCCCAACAGGAGAGCAGTTCTTC
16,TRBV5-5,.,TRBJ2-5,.,CASSLAVAGAQGTQYF,TGTGCCAGCAGCTTGGCTGTGGCAGGCGCCCAAGGCACCCAGTACTTT
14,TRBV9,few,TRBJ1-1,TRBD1,CASSPQTGTTEAFF,TGTGCCAGCAGCCCTCAGACAGGGACCACTGAAGCTTTCTTT
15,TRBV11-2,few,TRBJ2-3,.,CASSSNRLVTDTQYF,TGTGCCAGCAGCTCCAACAGACTAGTGACAGATACGCAGTATTTT
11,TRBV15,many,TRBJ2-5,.,CATSQGQTQYF,TGTGCCACCAGCCAAGGACAGACCCAGTACTTC
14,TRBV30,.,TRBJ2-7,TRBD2,CAWSGGGIAYEQYF,TGTGCCTGGAGTGGGGGAGGGATCGCCTACGAGCAGTACTTC
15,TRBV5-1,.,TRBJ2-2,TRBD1,CAGSLPNRGTGELFF,TGCGCCGGCAGCTTGCCTAACAGGGGGACCGGGGAGCTGTTTTTT
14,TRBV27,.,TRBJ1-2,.,CASSLLGRGHGYTF,TGTGCCAGCAGTTTATTGGGCAGGGGTCATGGCTACACCTTC
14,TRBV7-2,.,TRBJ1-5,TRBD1,CASSLRQGNQPRHF,TGTGCCAGCAGCTTGAGACAGGGAAATCAGCCCCGGCATTTT
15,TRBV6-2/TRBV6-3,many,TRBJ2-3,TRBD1,CASSHRQGVLNTQYF,TGTGCCAGCAGTCACCGACAGGGGGTTTTAAATACGCAGTATTTT
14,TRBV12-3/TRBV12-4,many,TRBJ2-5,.,CASSPGLLPETQYF,TGTGCCAGCAGTCCCGGACTTCTCCCAGAGACCCAGTACTTC
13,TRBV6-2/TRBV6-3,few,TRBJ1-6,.,CAGRQASNSPLHF,TGTGCCGGGAGACAGGCGTCTAATTCACCCCTCCACTTT
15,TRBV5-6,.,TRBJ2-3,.,CASSWGDPHTDTLYF,TGTGCCAGCAGTTGGGGGGACCCCCACACAGATACGCTGTATTTT
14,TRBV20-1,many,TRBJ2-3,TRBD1,CSAVDRGRADTQYF,TGCAGTGCTGTGGACAGGGGGAGGGCAGATACGCAGTATTTT